This T cell receptor beta chain appears in the sequencing data of a study of regulatory T cells in long-lasting Graves disease. V was pared by 2 bases and J by 4 bases, with 8 bases between. This CDR3 spans 14 amino acids. Germline V lookup: CDR1 SGHVS, CDR2 FQNEAQ. Indicated time point: newly diagnosed GD, antithyroid drugs for less than 3 months. RNA extracted from PBMCs served as the sequencing template. Broader study findings: The study found TRBV28, TRBJ1-2 and TRBJ2-5 favored in persistent disease.

iRepertoire HTBI primers and Arm-PCR of CDR3 regions built TCR beta libraries. TCRdb recomputed calls from the multiplex PCR reads with MiXCR, one row per CDR3 protein. The sample holds some 490,000 distinct CDR3 sequences, around 13% seen once. Worth noting for this clonotype: The antigen is unknown.

These same records also appear under a second study, on T cells in Graves' hyperthyroidism and ophthalmopathy. That source reports: It was considered stable Graves' hyperthyroidism when ophthalmopathy did not progress within 18 months. Participants, patients aged 18 to 65, had newly diagnosed hyperthyroidism with a duration under 2 months. Uncontrolled infection, other autoimmune disease, pregnancy or lactation excluded patients.

The receptor was isolated from a woman in her 30s with Graves disease. The starting material was peripheral blood mononuclear cells (PBMCs), obtained at new diagnosis, from a patient treated with antithyroid drugs. The chain uses TRBV7-8 and TRBJ2-2; D uncertain. For the CDR3, the DNA is TGTGCCAGCAGCTTATATCGTTCCACCGGGGAGCTGTTTTTT. This encodes CASSLYRSTGELFF.